The next 10 T cell receptor beta chains were all read from a single sample in a study of blood T cell repertoires in COVID-19. Libraries were prepared by immunoSEQ multiplex PCR; TCRdb keeps only in-frame clonotypes and omits some of them. The sample shows 150,000 to 180,000 clones, roughly 84% of them seen only once. The sample taken for sequencing was peripheral blood. Source of these receptors: a woman between 55 and 75 years old with COVID-19, enrolled during active disease.

V and J are TRBV4-2 and TRBJ1-4; the match to TRBD1 covers 8 bases. Germline V lookup: CDR1 LGHNA, CDR2 YNFKEQ. Trimming took 7 bases from V and 8 from J; bases not matched to a gene: 9. CDR3 length: 14 amino acids. The CDR3 DNA sequence: TGTGCCAGCACCACGGACAGGGCCGGAGAAAAACTGTTTTTT. It is translated as CASTTDRAGEKLFF.

The rearrangement uses TRBV19 and TRBJ1-2, with a possible D match to TRBD1 (5 bases). Germline V lookup: CDR1 LNHDA, CDR2 SQIVND (reference sequence). The CDR3 extends over 11 amino acids. This chain's CDR3 is CGTDSYYGYTF. The CDR3 DNA reads TGTGGCACTGACAGCTACTATGGCTACACCTTC.

The chain employs TRBV11-3 and TRBJ1-5, with a tentative D call TRBD1 (6 bases). V gave up 1 base and J gave up 6 bases, with 16 bases separating them. CDR1 is SGHNT, CDR2 YENEEA, per germline. The CDR3 is 16 residues long. CDR3 residues: CASSLAAQGGSQPQHF. CDR3 bases: TGTGCCAGCAGCTTAGCGGCACAGGGCGGGAGTCAGCCCCAGCATTTT.

The CDR3: CASSRVPRGTVSYEQYV. CDR3 in DNA: TGCGCCAGCAGCCGGGTCCCCCGCGGGACCGTATCCTACGAGCAGTACGTC. The chain carries TRBV5-1 and TRBJ2-7; the D gene is possibly TRBD2 (6 bases). CDR1 is SGHRS, CDR2 YFSETQ, per germline. V was cut by 4 bases and J by 1 base, with 21 bases left in between. The CDR3 contains 17 residues.

The rearrangement links TRBV4-1 to TRBJ2-7; D remains ambiguous. CDR3 size: 17 residues. The V gene's germline CDR1 is MGHRA and CDR2 YSYEKL. V dropped 3 bases and J dropped 5 bases, with 23 bases sitting between them. CDR3 residues: CASSQTPTTQSIHEQYF. CDR3 in DNA: TGCGCCAGCAGCCAGACCCCCACTACGCAGTCGATTCACGAGCAGTACTTC.

This chain connects TRBV4-2 to TRBJ1-4; D call uncertain. Germline values: CDR1 LGHNA, CDR2 YNFKEQ. V lost 1 base and J lost 5, with 8 bases in between. The CDR3 spans 14 residues. The CDR3 nucleotides are TGTGCCAGCAGCCAAGCAGTTGAAAATGAAAAACTGTTTTTT. Translation gives CASSQAVENEKLFF.

CDR3 bases: TGTGCCAGCAGCGTAGGCGCGGATAGCACTGAAGCTTTCTTT. Protein sequence: CASSVGADSTEAFF. The rearrangement joins TRBV9 to TRBJ1-1; D gene ambiguous. The CDR3 covers 14 residues. Germline V gene data show CDR1 as SGDLS and CDR2 as YYNGEE. V dropped 0 bases and J dropped 4 bases, with 10 bases sitting between them.

This sequence joins TRBV2 and TRBJ1-5; D is uncertain. The CDR3 totals 15 residues. The germline V gene has CDR1 SNHLY and CDR2 FYNNEI. Trimming removed 8 bases at V and 2 bases at J, with 16 bases between. The CDR3 bases are TGTGCCAGCGGCCCCCCGGGTATCGGCAATCAGCCCCAGCATTTT. Residues: CASGPPGIGNQPQHF.

The chain uses TRBV27 and TRBJ2-7; 8 bases map to TRBD2. The CDR3 runs to 18 residues. V shed 6 bases, J shed 0 bases, and the junction held 16 bases outside the gene matches. In germline, CDR1 is MNHEY, CDR2 SMNVEV (reference sequence). CDR3 in DNA: TGTGCCAGCAGCCATGGGACCCCAAGCGGGAGACACTCCTACGAGCAGTACTTC. This encodes CASSHGTPSGRHSYEQYF.

The chain links TRBV6-5 to TRBJ1-5; D might be TRBD1 (5 bases). Germline assignment: CDR1 MNHEY and CDR2 SVGAGI. V was cut by 5 bases and J by 0 bases, with 11 bases left in between. The CDR3 runs 15 residues. The chain's CDR3 is CASSTGTVSNQPQHF. CDR3 DNA: TGTGCCAGCAGTACGGGGACTGTTAGCAATCAGCCCCAGCATTTT.